This is a list of T cell receptor beta chains from one sample in a study of blood T cell repertoires in COVID-19. Some clones are missing from TCRdb's copy, which holds only in-frame ones; the method was immunoSEQ multiplex PCR. The table has almost 250,000 clones, around nine tenths seen once. The sample taken for sequencing was peripheral blood. These receptors all come from a woman between 55 and 75 years old who had recovered from COVID-19. CDR3s include the opening cysteine and the closing phenylalanine or tryptophan. The order of the fields is D gene, V gene, J gene, clone size, CDR3 DNA, CDR3 protein. A D gene is named only where the DNA matches it firmly. Rows may omit the clone size; those that give it use once, few, many or a size class.

>NA|TRBV28|TRBJ1-1|NA
TGTGCCAGCACAGGGTTCTTACGATTTGAAGCTTTCTTT
CASTGFLRFEAFF
>NA|TRBV11-3|TRBJ2-3|NA
TGTGCCAGCAGCTTAGAGCGTGGAGATACGCAGTATTTT
CASSLERGDTQYF
>NA|TRBV2|TRBJ1-5|few
TGTGCCAGCAGTTGGGGAGGCGGGTTCGGCTATCAGCCCCAGCATTTT
CASSWGGGFGYQPQHF
>TRBD1|TRBV5-1|TRBJ2-7|NA
TGCGCCAGCAACCGGGACAGGCCGTCCTACGAGCAGTACTTC
CASNRDRPSYEQYF
>NA|TRBV19|TRBJ2-7|once
TGTGCCAGTAGTATGGGGGCCCTCTACGAGCAGTACTTC
CASSMGALYEQYF
>TRBD1|TRBV10-3|TRBJ1-1|once
TGTGCCATCAGCCCCGGGACAGGGGACGTAAGGGCTTTCTTT
CAISPGTGDVRAFF
>NA|TRBV19|TRBJ1-1|NA
TGTGCCAGTAGTACCTTAGACAGACCGAACACTGAAGCTTTCTTT
CASSTLDRPNTEAFF
>NA|TRBV28|TRBJ1-2|NA
TGTGCCAGCAGTTTGGTAATAGGGGCCACCTATGGCTACACCTTC
CASSLVIGATYGYTF
>NA|TRBV2|TRBJ1-6|NA
TGTGCCAGCAGTGTAGGCGGGCAGAATTCACCCCTCCACTTT
CASSVGGQNSPLHF
>TRBD1|TRBV4-1|TRBJ1-6|many
TGCGCCAGCAGCCACCCGCGCGGGACAGGGGCTTCACCCCTCCACTTT
CASSHPRGTGASPLHF
>TRBD2|TRBV7-6|TRBJ2-5|NA
TGTGCCAGCAGCGGGGCCAGCGGGGGGTACCAAGAGACCCAGTACTTC
CASSGASGGYQETQYF
>TRBD1|TRBV15|TRBJ1-2|NA
TGTGCCACCAGCAGACGAGGACAGGCGTATGGCTACACCTTC
CATSRRGQAYGYTF
>NA|TRBV28|TRBJ2-5|NA
TGTGCCAGCAGTTTATCCCTCCCCCGGACCCAGTACTTC
CASSLSLPRTQYF
>NA|TRBV7-9|TRBJ1-1|NA
TGTGCCAGCAGCTTAAGGGAGTTAGAAGCTTTCTTT
CASSLRELEAFF
>NA|TRBV7-2|TRBJ2-6|NA
TGTGCCAGCAGCTCGGTCGCCTCTGGGGCCAACGTCCTGACTTTC
CASSSVASGANVLTF
>NA|TRBV2|TRBJ1-1|NA
TGTGCCAGCGAGAAGGGGGTAGGAAACACTGAAGCTTTCTTT
CASEKGVGNTEAFF
>NA|TRBV6-5|TRBJ1-2|NA
TGTGCCAGCAGTTACCACGTCGGGGGCTATGGCTACACCTTC
CASSYHVGGYGYTF
>TRBD2|TRBV5-4|TRBJ2-1|NA
TGTGCCAGCACCCCCACCGGGCTAGCGGGGAACGCTGAGCAGTTCTTC
CASTPTGLAGNAEQFF
>TRBD1|TRBV27|TRBJ1-1|NA
TGTGCCAGCAGGGTCAGGGGGCGGACTGAAGCTTTCTTT
CASRVRGRTEAFF
>NA|TRBV28|TRBJ2-7|NA
TGTGCCAGCAGTTTATGGCAGGGTACCAACGAGCAGTACTTC
CASSLWQGTNEQYF
>NA|TRBV27|TRBJ2-5|NA
TGTGCCAGGGGTCCCTCTAACAGGATCAAGCTCAGGGGTCAAGAGACCCAGTACTTC
CARGPSNRIKLRGQETQYF
>NA|TRBV6-2/TRBV6-3|TRBJ1-5|NA
TGTGCCAGCAGTTACTCGAACAGACCATTAGTCTATCAGCCCCAGCATTTT
CASSYSNRPLVYQPQHF
>NA|TRBV6-5|TRBJ1-5|once
TGTGCCAGCCGAGGGGGGGCCTTGGAGAATCAGCCCCAGCATTTT
CASRGGALENQPQHF
>TRBD2|TRBV4-2|TRBJ2-3|NA
TGTGCCAGCAGCCACGGGGGGACTACCCAGAGGGCAGATACGCAGTATTTT
CASSHGGTTQRADTQYF
>TRBD2|TRBV3-1/TRBV3-2|TRBJ2-3|few
TGTGCCAGCAGCCAAGGACTAGCGGGGGCTGGGGGTACGCAGTATTTT
CASSQGLAGAGGTQYF
>NA|TRBV12-3/TRBV12-4|TRBJ1-5|many
TGTGCCAGCAGTTTTTCGGGGAATCAGCCCCAGCATTTT
CASSFSGNQPQHF
>NA|TRBV3-1/TRBV3-2|TRBJ2-1|NA
TGTGCCAGCAGCCGGGGGGAGATTTCTCAGTTCTTC
CASSRGEISQFF
>NA|TRBV3-1/TRBV3-2|TRBJ2-3|NA
TGTGCCAGCAGACTCGGTTCGGGGTACTCAGATACGCAGTATTTT
CASRLGSGYSDTQYF
>NA|TRBV7-2|TRBJ2-4|NA
TGTGCCAGCAGCGGACAGAACAAAAACATTCAGTACTTC
CASSGQNKNIQYF
>NA|TRBV4-3|TRBJ1-2|NA
TGCGCCAGCAGCCAAGAGGCCAGGGGCACAGGAGGCTACACCTTC
CASSQEARGTGGYTF
>NA|TRBV5-1|TRBJ1-1|NA
TGCGCCAGCAGCCTAACCGGGACTTTAGGGGACACTGAAGCTTTCTTT
CASSLTGTLGDTEAFF
>TRBD1|TRBV25-1|TRBJ2-1|once
TGTGCCAGCAGCAGGGGGTCCCCTTACAATGAGCAGTTCTTC
CASSRGSPYNEQFF
>NA|TRBV19|TRBJ1-1|NA
TGTGCCAGTAGTATAGCGACACCCGAACGGACTGAAGCTTTCTTT
CASSIATPERTEAFF
>NA|TRBV11-1|TRBJ2-3|NA
TGTGCCAGCAGCTTAGCCGGAGGAGATACGCAGTATTTT
CASSLAGGDTQYF
>TRBD1|TRBV19|TRBJ2-7|NA
TGTGCCAGTAGTCCAGGACAGGGGGGAAATGCCTACGAGCAGTACTTC
CASSPGQGGNAYEQYF
>TRBD2|TRBV3-1/TRBV3-2|TRBJ2-1|once
TGTGCCAGCAGCCAAGGAAAGGGACTAGCGGGGGGCCTCCAATTCTTC
CASSQGKGLAGGLQFF
>NA|TRBV6-4|TRBJ1-1|NA
TGTGCCAGCAGTTCCCGAAGGGGCACTGAAGCTTTCTTT
CASSSRRGTEAFF
>NA|TRBV4-2|TRBJ2-1|NA
TGTGCCAGCAGCCAAGTTTTGGCGGGGGCCTCCTACAATGAGCAGTTCTTC
CASSQVLAGASYNEQFF
>NA|TRBV7-3|TRBJ2-7|NA
TGTGCCAGCAGTCTAAGGCCCGGACAGGGAGGGAACGAGCAGTACTTC
CASSLRPGQGGNEQYF
>NA|TRBV5-1|TRBJ1-6|once
TGCGCCAGCAGCTTGTCGTCAGGGGATAATTCACCCCTCCACTTT
CASSLSSGDNSPLHF
>TRBD1|TRBV5-6|TRBJ1-1|NA
TGTGCCAGCAGCTTGAAGGGACAGGGATACACTGAAGCTTTCTTT
CASSLKGQGYTEAFF
>TRBD1|TRBV18|TRBJ1-1|NA
TGTGCCAGCTCAAGATCAGGGGGTGAGAACACTGAAGCTTTCTTT
CASSRSGGENTEAFF
>NA|TRBV6-5|TRBJ1-2|NA
TGTGCCAGCAGTTACTTACAGCACTATGGCTACACCTTC
CASSYLQHYGYTF
>NA|TRBV5-1|TRBJ2-7|NA
TGCGCCAGCAGCCGGGTGGGGACACGCGAGCAGTACTTC
CASSRVGTREQYF
>NA|TRBV9|TRBJ2-7|NA
TGTGCCAGCAGCGTAGGGGCTGCGGGCGAGCAGTACTTC
CASSVGAAGEQYF
>TRBD2|TRBV28|TRBJ2-2|NA
TGTGCCAGCAGTTTTGGGACTAGCGGCACCGGGGAGCTGTTTTTT
CASSFGTSGTGELFF
>NA|TRBV7-8|TRBJ1-5|NA
TGTGCCAGCAGCCCCCTCAATCAGCCCCAGCATTTT
CASSPLNQPQHF
>TRBD1|TRBV7-2|TRBJ2-1|NA
TGTGCCAGCAGCTTAGACGGGACAGGGGGGTACAATGAGCAGTTCTTC
CASSLDGTGGYNEQFF
>TRBD2|TRBV7-3|TRBJ2-1|once
TGTGCCAGCAGCCCCACCCTAGCGGGGGCCCCCCAGAAGCAGTTCTTC
CASSPTLAGAPQKQFF
>NA|TRBV28|TRBJ2-7|NA
TGTGCCAGCAGGACGGGAAAAGACTACGAGCAGTACTTC
CASRTGKDYEQYF
>TRBD1|TRBV7-8|TRBJ2-7|once
TGTGCCAGCAGCTCCCGGGTAGGGGGCACGGGCGAGCAGTACTTC
CASSSRVGGTGEQYF
>NA|TRBV18|TRBJ2-3|NA
TGTGCCAGCTCACCGCGGGCGGCCTCGCAGTATTTT
CASSPRAASQYF
>NA|TRBV7-6|TRBJ2-3|NA
TGTGCCAGCAGCCCTGGTGGGGGGACAGATACGCAGTATTTT
CASSPGGGTDTQYF
>NA|TRBV4-2|TRBJ1-1|NA
TGTGCCAGCAGCCAAGAGGCATCCCTGAACACTGAAGCTTTCTTT
CASSQEASLNTEAFF
>TRBD1|TRBV5-4|TRBJ1-1|NA
TGTGCCAGCAGCTTGGTGGGTGGCAGGGGGGCATGGATGAACACTGAAGCTTTCTTT
CASSLVGGRGAWMNTEAFF
>NA|TRBV3-1/TRBV3-2|TRBJ1-6|NA
TGTGCCAGCAGCGCAAGAGACAGGAGCTCCTATAATTCACCCCTCCACTTT
CASSARDRSSYNSPLHF
>TRBD2|TRBV4-2|TRBJ2-2|NA
TGTGCCAGCAGCCAAGACGTTAGGAGCGGGGGCCGCACCGGGGAGCTGTTTTTT
CASSQDVRSGGRTGELFF